The clone carrying this TCR beta chain was recorded only once. What it recognizes is unknown. These data belong to a study of OX40 agonist ivuxolimab in advanced cancers. Study at large: Patients were infused with ivuxolimab every 2 weeks at 0.01 to 10 mg/kg.

Study-wide points: Mean expanded clone counts were higher in CD8+ than CD4+ T cells. Clonal expansion from baseline to week 6 occurred in both CD4+ and CD8+ T cells. Part of the nonresponder group also had normalized T-cell clonal expansion that was low.

V was pared by 4 bases and J by 3 bases, with 2 bases of the junction left unmatched. The CDR3 covers 13 residues. CDR1 is SNHLY, CDR2 FYNNEI, per germline. The assay was immunoSEQ multiplex PCR, and TCRdb's table has in-frame clones only and misses some. Of about 91,000 clones listed, roughly 86% were seen once; the top ten hold about 4%. The V and J genes are TRBV2 and TRBJ2-7, with 8 bases aligning to TRBD1. This receptor was identified in an adult with an advanced solid tumor such as melanoma, head and neck, liver or kidney cancer. Here the sequenced sample was CD4+ or CD8+ T cells sorted from blood, taken in a trial of the OX40 agonist ivuxolimab. CDR3 amino acids: CASSGTGNYEQYF. CDR3 nucleotide sequence: TGTGCCAGCAGTGGGACAGGGAACTACGAGCAGTACTTC.